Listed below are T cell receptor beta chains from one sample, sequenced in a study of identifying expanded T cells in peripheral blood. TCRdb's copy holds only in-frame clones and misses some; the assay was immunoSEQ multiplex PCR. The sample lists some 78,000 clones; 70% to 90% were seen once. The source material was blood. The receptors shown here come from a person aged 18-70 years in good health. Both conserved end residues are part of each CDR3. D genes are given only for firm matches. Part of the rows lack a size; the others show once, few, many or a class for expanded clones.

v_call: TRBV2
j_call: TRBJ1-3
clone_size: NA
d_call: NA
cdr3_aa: CASSEQGNSGNTIYF
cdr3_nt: TGTGCCAGCAGTGAACAGGGGAACTCTGGAAACACCATATATTTT

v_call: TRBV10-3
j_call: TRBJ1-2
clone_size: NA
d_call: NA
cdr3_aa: CAIMGVGRGRSGYTF
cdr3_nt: TGTGCCATCATGGGAGTCGGCAGGGGACGGTCTGGCTACACCTTC

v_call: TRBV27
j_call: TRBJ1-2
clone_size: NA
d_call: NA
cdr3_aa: CASSPLRQRLNYGYTF
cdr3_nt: TGTGCCAGCAGTCCCCTTAGACAGCGGTTGAACTATGGCTACACCTTC

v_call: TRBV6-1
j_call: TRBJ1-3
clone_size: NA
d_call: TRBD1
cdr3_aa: CASSESAWRQGTGNTIYF
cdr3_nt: TGTGCCAGCAGTGAATCTGCATGGCGACAGGGGACTGGAAACACCATATATTTT

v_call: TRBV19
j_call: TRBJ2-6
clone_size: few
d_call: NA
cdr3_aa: CASSDLAGANVLTF
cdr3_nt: TGTGCCAGTAGTGATTTAGCTGGGGCCAACGTCCTGACTTTC

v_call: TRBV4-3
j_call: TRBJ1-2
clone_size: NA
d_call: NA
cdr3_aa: CASSFRVEGYGYTF
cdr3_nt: TGCGCCAGCAGCTTCAGGGTCGAAGGCTATGGCTACACCTTC

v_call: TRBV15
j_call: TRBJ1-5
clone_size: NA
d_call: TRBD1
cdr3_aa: CATSRDRNSNQPQHF
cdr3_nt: TGTGCCACCAGCAGGGACAGGAATAGCAATCAGCCCCAGCATTTT

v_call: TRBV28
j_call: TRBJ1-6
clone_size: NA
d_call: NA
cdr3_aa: CASRDSFLYNSPLHF
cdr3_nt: TGTGCCAGCCGGGACTCCTTCCTCTATAATTCACCCCTCCACTTT

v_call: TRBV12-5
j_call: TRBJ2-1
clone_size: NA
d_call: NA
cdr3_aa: CASGSTPDGSSYNEQFF
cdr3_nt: TGTGCTAGTGGCTCCACCCCCGACGGCAGCTCCTACAATGAGCAGTTCTTC

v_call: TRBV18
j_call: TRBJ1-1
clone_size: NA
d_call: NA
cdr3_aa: CASSPIGGDTEAFF
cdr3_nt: TGTGCCAGCTCACCAATTGGGGGCGACACTGAAGCTTTCTTT

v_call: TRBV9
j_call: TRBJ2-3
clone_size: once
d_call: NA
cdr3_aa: CASSVAVSTDTQYF
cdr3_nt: TGTGCCAGCAGCGTAGCGGTATCGACAGATACGCAGTATTTT

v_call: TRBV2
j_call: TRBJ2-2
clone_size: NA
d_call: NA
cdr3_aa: CASGTPRDSGTGELFF
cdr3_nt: TGTGCCAGCGGTACCCCTCGGGACAGCGGGACCGGGGAGCTGTTTTTT

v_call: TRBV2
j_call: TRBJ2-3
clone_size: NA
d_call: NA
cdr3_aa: CASSLDGHGMADTQYF
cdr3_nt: TGTGCCAGCAGTCTGGACGGACACGGAATGGCAGATACGCAGTATTTT

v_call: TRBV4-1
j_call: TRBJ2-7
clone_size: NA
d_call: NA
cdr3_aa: CASSQDQSSYEQYF
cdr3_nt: TGCGCCAGCAGCCAAGATCAGAGCTCCTACGAGCAGTACTTC

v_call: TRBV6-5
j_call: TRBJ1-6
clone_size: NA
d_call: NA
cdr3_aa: CASQGEGSPLHF
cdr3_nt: TGTGCCAGCCAAGGGGAGGGTTCACCCCTCCACTTT

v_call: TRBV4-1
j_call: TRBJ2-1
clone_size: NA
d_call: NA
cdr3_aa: CASSLAVRREQFF
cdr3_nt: TGCGCCAGCAGCCTTGCTGTCCGCAGAGAGCAGTTCTTC

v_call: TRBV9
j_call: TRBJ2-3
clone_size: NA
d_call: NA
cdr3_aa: CASSDRTNTDTQYF
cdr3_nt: TGTGCCAGCAGCGACCGGACAAACACAGATACGCAGTATTTT

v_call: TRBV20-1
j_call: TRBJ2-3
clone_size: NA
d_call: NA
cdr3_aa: CSATAGDTQYF
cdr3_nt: TGCAGTGCTACTGCGGGAGATACGCAGTATTTT

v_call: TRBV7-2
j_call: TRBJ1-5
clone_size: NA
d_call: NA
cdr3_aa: CASSPTTNQPQHF
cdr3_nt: TGTGCCAGCAGCCCAACCACCAATCAGCCCCAGCATTTT

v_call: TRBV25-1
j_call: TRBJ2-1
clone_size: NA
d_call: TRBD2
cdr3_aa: CASRDSGGGYNEQFF
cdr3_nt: TGTGCCAGCAGAGATAGCGGGGGGGGCTACAATGAGCAGTTCTTC

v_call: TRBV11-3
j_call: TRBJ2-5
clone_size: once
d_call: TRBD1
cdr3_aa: CASSMGQGSQYF
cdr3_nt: TGTGCCAGCAGCATGGGACAGGGTTCCCAGTACTTC

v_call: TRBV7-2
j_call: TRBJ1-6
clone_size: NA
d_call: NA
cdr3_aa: CASSPSGGMNSPLHF
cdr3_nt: TGTGCCAGCAGCCCCTCCGGGGGCATGAATTCACCCCTCCACTTT

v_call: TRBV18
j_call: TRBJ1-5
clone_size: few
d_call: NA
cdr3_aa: CASSPASNQPQHF
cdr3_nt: TGTGCCAGCTCACCTGCTAGCAATCAGCCCCAGCATTTT

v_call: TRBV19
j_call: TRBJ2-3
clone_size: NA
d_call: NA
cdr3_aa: CASSMIPQVDTQYF
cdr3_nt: TGTGCCAGTAGTATGATCCCGCAGGTAGATACGCAGTATTTT

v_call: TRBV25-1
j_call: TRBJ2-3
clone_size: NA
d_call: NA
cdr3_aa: CASSEPGSTDTQYF
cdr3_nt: TGTGCCAGCAGTGAACCCGGTAGCACAGATACGCAGTATTTT

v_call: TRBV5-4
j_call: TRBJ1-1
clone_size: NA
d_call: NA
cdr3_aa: CASSLGGGDTEAFF
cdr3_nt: TGTGCCAGCAGCCTCGGCGGGGGGGACACTGAAGCTTTCTTT

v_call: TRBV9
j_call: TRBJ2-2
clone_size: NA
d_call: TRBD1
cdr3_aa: CASSVDRGWTGELFF
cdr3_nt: TGTGCCAGCAGCGTGGACAGGGGGTGGACCGGGGAGCTGTTTTTT

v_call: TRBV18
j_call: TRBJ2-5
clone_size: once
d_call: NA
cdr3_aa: CASSPRSGLKETQYF
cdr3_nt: TGTGCCAGCTCACCACGGTCCGGCCTTAAAGAGACCCAGTACTTC

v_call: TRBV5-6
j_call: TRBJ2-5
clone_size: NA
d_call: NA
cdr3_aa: CASSFATGGRETQYF
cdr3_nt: TGTGCCAGCAGCTTCGCCACGGGTGGCCGGGAGACCCAGTACTTC

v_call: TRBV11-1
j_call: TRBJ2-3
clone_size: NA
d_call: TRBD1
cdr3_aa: CASSSGQAATDTQYF
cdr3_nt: TGTGCCAGCAGCTCGGGACAGGCGGCCACAGATACGCAGTATTTT

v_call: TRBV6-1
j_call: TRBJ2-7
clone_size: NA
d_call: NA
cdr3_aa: CASSEAPTREQYF
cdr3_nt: TGTGCCAGCAGTGAAGCCCCCACGCGAGAGCAGTACTTC

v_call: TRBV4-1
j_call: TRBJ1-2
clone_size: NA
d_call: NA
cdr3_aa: CASSQEGELRHYGYTF
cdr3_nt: TGCGCCAGCAGCCAAGAAGGGGAACTTCGACACTATGGCTACACCTTC

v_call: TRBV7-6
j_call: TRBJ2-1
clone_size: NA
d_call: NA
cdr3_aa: CASSRFWTGTSDSYNEQFF
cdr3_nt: TGTGCCAGCAGCCGCTTCTGGACGGGGACGTCGGACTCCTACAATGAGCAGTTCTTC

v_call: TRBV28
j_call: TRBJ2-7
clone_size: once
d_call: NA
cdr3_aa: CASSLRGASYEQYF
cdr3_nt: TGTGCCAGCAGTTTAAGGGGGGCATCCTACGAGCAGTACTTC

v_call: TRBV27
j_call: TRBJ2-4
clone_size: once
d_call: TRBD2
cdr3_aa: CASRLPPSGLAKNIQYF
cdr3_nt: TGTGCCAGCCGCCTACCACCTAGCGGCTTAGCCAAAAACATTCAGTACTTC

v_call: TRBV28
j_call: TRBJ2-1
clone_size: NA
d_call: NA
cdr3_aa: CASSLSPGGQFF
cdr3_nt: TGTGCCAGCAGTTTATCCCCCGGTGGGCAGTTCTTC

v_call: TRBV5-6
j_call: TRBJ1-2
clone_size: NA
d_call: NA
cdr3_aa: CASSSRQGTVYGYTF
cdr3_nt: TGTGCCAGCAGCTCAAGGCAGGGGACCGTCTATGGCTACACCTTC

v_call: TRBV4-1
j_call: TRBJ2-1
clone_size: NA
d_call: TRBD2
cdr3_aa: CASSHQDTGGRNEQFF
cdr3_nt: TGCGCCAGCAGCCACCAAGACACGGGGGGACGAAATGAGCAGTTCTTC

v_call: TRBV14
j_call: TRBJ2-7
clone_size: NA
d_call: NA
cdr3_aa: CASSPRDFSYEQYF
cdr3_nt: TGTGCCAGCAGCCCTCGGGACTTTTCCTACGAGCAGTACTTC

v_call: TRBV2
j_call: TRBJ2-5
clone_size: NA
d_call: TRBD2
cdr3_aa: CATLGGVGETQYF
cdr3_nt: TGTGCCACTCTGGGGGGGGTCGGCGAGACCCAGTACTTC

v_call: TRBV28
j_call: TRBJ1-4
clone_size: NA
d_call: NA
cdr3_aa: CASSLLTGGSNEKLFF
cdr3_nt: TGTGCCAGCAGTTTACTAACGGGGGGGTCTAATGAAAAACTGTTTTTT

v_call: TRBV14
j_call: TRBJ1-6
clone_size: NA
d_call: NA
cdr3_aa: CASSQGQIYNSPLHF
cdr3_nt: TGTGCCAGCAGCCAAGGACAGATCTATAATTCACCCCTCCACTTT

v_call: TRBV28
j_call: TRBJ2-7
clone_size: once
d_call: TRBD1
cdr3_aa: CASSLGTGSAYEQYF
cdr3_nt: TGTGCCAGCAGTTTAGGGACAGGGTCCGCCTACGAGCAGTACTTC

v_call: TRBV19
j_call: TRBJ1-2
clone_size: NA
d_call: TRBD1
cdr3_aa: CASSPGTGVYGYTF
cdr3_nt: TGTGCCAGTAGTCCCGGGACAGGGGTCTATGGCTACACCTTC

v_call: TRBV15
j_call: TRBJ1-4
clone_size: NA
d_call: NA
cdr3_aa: CATSIRRTHNEKLFF
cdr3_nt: TGTGCCACCAGCATACGGAGGACTCACAATGAAAAACTGTTTTTT

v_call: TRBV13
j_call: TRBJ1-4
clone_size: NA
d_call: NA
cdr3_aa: CASSAQGQANEKLFF
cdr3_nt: TGTGCCAGCAGCGCGCAGGGTCAGGCTAATGAAAAACTGTTTTTT

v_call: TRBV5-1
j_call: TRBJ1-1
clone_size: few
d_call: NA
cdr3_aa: CASSSTGTGTEAFF
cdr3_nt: TGCGCCAGCAGCTCCACAGGGACCGGCACTGAAGCTTTCTTT

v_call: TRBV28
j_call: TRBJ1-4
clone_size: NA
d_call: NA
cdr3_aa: CASSFLGRTTNEKLFF
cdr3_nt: TGTGCCAGCAGTTTCTTGGGGAGAACGACTAATGAAAAACTGTTTTTT

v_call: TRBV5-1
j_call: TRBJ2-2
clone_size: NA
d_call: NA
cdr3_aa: CASSLQWTELTGELFF
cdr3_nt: TGCGCCAGCAGCTTGCAATGGACCGAGTTAACCGGGGAGCTGTTTTTT

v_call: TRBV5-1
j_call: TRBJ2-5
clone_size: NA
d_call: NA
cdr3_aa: CASSLGQNQETQYF
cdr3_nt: TGCGCCAGCAGCTTGGGTCAGAACCAAGAGACCCAGTACTTC

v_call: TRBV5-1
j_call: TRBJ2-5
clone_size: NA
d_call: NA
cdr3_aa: CASSGRGGEETQYF
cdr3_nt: TGCGCCAGCAGCGGCAGGGGTGGGGAAGAGACCCAGTACTTC